The T cell receptor (beta chain) described here comes from a study of cytomegalovirus exposure and HLA in healthy donors. This clone was seen a handful of times. The CDR3 sequence is 13 residues long. PCR employed 60 Vbeta and 13 Jbeta primers. TCRdb's copy holds only in-frame clones and misses some; the assay was immunoSEQ multiplex PCR. The data hold roughly 230,000 clones, with approximately 85% observed a single time. This clonotype was sampled from a girl under 10 years old in good health and CMV-seronegative. The sample comprised PBMCs. The J gene is TRBJ1-6, the V gene TRBV21-1; the table's D call, TRBD1, has no DNA check behind it. TRBV21-1 corresponds to a pseudogene. The CDR3 DNA sequence: TGTGCCAGCAGCAACGCAGGGGGCTCACCCCTCCACTTT. Translating it yields CASSNAGGSPLHF.